Presented here are 13 T cell receptor beta chains from one specimen sequenced in a study of T cells in women clearing cervical HPV infection. Using immunoSEQ multiplex PCR, the repertoire was profiled, and TCRdb retains in-frame clones only, with some absent. The table gives 42,000 or so clones; the top ten clones make up approximately 4.8% of it. Sequencing was performed on blood buffy coat. Source of these receptors: a woman between 18 and 70 years old with a cervical HPV16 infection that either progressed to CIN3+ or cleared (not recorded which).

As to this clone: From the germline J gene comes the end of the CDR3, since the read stops 3 residues before it. The V gene is TRBV20-1, the J gene TRBJ1-2, with TRBD1 as a possible D gene (6 bases). The germline V gene has CDR1 DFQATT and CDR2 SNEGSKA (reference sequence). The ends were cut back, 0 bases at V and 3 bases at J, with 14 bases in the middle. This CDR3 is built from 15 residues. The covered CDR3 bases are TGCAGTGCTAGAGATCTAAGGGCAGGGGACTATGGC. Encoded protein: CSARDLRAGDYG. The full CDR3 reads CSARDLRAGDYGYTF.

Note on this clone: The read comes to an end 3 residues before the CDR3 does, leaving the germline J gene to fill in the end. The J gene is TRBJ1-4, the V gene TRBV25-1; a possible D gene is TRBD1 (6 bases). Germline V gives CDR1 MGHDK, CDR2 SYGVNS. The CDR3 sequence is 13 residues long. The V gene lost 6 bases and the J gene lost 5 bases, with 10 bases spanning the gap. The CDR3 spells CASSPTGNEKLFF. CDR3 DNA, as far as it was read: TGTGCCAGCAGCCCGACAGGAAATGAAAAA.

In regard to this clone: The CDR3 extends 3 residues past the end of the read, so its final part is completed from the germline J gene. The V and J genes are TRBV2 and TRBJ1-5; 9 bases are a match to TRBD1. CDR1 is SNHLY and CDR2 is FYNNEI in the germline V gene. The CDR3 sequence is 14 residues long. V lost 5 bases to trimming and J lost 7 bases; unmatched junction nucleotides: 6. CDR3 protein: CASSWTGAEQPQHF. The DNA read from the CDR3 is TGTGCCAGCAGTTGGACAGGGGCGGAACAGCCC.

In the case of this clone: The read gets to within 3 residues of the CDR3 end, and the germline J gene fills in the rest. The chain couples TRBV5-4 to TRBJ1-1; unclear D gene. V lost 1 base, J lost 1 base, and 5 bases lay in between. The CDR3 totals 13 residues. CDR1 SGHNT and CDR2 YYREEE come from the germline V gene (reference sequence). The CDR3 is CASSLPQNTEAFF. The sequenced part of the CDR3 DNA is TGTGCCAGCAGCTTGCCCCAGAACACTGAA.

A word on this clone: The read ends 3 residues before the CDR3 terminus; that terminus is restored from the germline J gene. This rearrangement joins TRBV20-1 to TRBJ1-5; the D gene is possibly TRBD1 (6 bases). CDR1 is DFQATT, CDR2 SNEGSKA, per germline (reference sequence). V lost 6 bases and J lost 3, with 12 bases in between. The length of the CDR3 is 13 residues. This CDR3 is CSAEQGFNQPQHF. Partial CDR3 DNA: TGCAGTGCGGAACAGGGTTTCAATCAGCCC.

As for this clone: The read terminates 3 residues before the CDR3 end, so the remaining end is supplied by the germline J gene. This chain joins TRBV19 and TRBJ2-2, with 11 bases that match TRBD2. J was trimmed by 6 bases and V by 1 base; bases with no gene match: 4. Per the germline V gene, CDR1 is LNHDA and CDR2 is SQIVND (reference sequence). The CDR3 contains 16 residues. CDR3 protein: CASSIVLAGGAGELFF. The CDR3 DNA, read in part, is TGTGCCAGTAGTATAGTCCTAGCGGGGGGTGCCGGGGAG.

With regard to this clone: The sequence runs out 3 residues before the end of the CDR3; the remainder is reconstructed from the germline J gene. J is TRBJ1-2 and V is TRBV2; 10 bases match TRBD1. The V and J ends lost 6 bases and 7 bases, in that order; junction bases with no gene match: 11. The CDR3 is 15 amino acids. Germline V gene lookup returns CDR1 SNHLY and CDR2 FYNNEI. CDR3 protein: CASRSGTGAGCGYTF. CDR3 bases read: TGTGCCAGCAGGTCCGGGACAGGGGCCGGTTGTGGC.

Regarding this clone: The missing CDR3 end, 3 residues past where the read stops, is filled in from the germline J gene. The gene calls are TRBV29-1 and TRBJ1-5; perhaps TRBD1 as D (6 bases). Deletions cut 5 bases from V and 4 bases from J, with 15 bases between. The CDR3 has 14 amino acids. Germline V lookup: CDR1 SQVTM, CDR2 ANQGSEA. The CDR3 region is CSVSTGIRNQPQHF. The sequenced CDR3 bases are TGCAGCGTTAGCACAGGGATTCGGAATCAGCCC.

Regarding this clone: At one boundary the junction diverges from the germline segment, which might be a read error. Here the CDR3 reads CSSSPGQAYEQYF. The part of the CDR3 DNA that was read is TGTTCCAGCAGCCCTGGACAGGCCTACGAG. The chain recombines TRBV7-9 with TRBJ2-7; 7 positions agree with TRBD1. The CDR3 is cut off 3 residues early in the read; its end comes from the germline J gene. The germline gives CDR1 SEHNR, CDR2 FQNEAQ (reference sequence). The CDR3 is 13 amino acids.

With regard to this clone: The read halts 3 residues ahead of the CDR3 end, with the missing end drawn from the germline J gene. The V gene is TRBV19, the J gene TRBJ2-3; D remains unclear. This CDR3 is 11 amino acids long. The V gene's germline CDR1 is LNHDA and CDR2 SQIVND (reference sequence). Trimming removed 5 bases from V and 3 bases from J, with 3 bases in between. Partial CDR3 DNA: TGTGCCAGTAGTGTAACAGATACG. Protein: CASSVTDT. Given in full, the CDR3 is CASSVTDTQYF. The full variable domain, with the rest looked up from reference TRBV19 and TRBJ2-3, is DGGITQSPKYLFRKEGQNVTLSCEQNLNHDAMYWYRQDPGQGLRLIYYSQIVNDFQKGDIAEGYSVSREKKESFPLTVTSAQKNPTAFYLCASSVTDTQYFGPGTRLTVL.

The sequenced part of the CDR3 DNA is TGCGCCAGCAGCATGTGGGACAGCAACACCGGGGAG. This sequence encodes CASSMWDSNTGE. In full, the CDR3 reads CASSMWDSNTGELFF. The rearrangement links TRBV5-1 to TRBJ2-2; TRBD1 aligns across 7 bases. With the read ending 3 residues before the CDR3 end, the germline J gene is used to fill in that end. The CDR3 runs 15 residues. CDR1 is SGHRS and CDR2 is YFSETQ in the germline V gene. Losses at the gene ends were 4 bases for V and 2 bases for J; bases not matched to a gene: 5.

Comment on this clone: The read falls 3 residues short of the CDR3 end, and the missing part is taken from the germline J gene. The chain is built from TRBV20-1 and TRBJ2-5, with D possibly being TRBD2 (7 bases). V dropped 6 bases and J dropped 5 bases, with 22 bases sitting between them. This CDR3 contains 15 residues. CDR1 DFQATT and CDR2 SNEGSKA come from the germline V gene (reference sequence). The covered CDR3 bases are TGCAGTGCCTGGGACTTGTCGGGGGGCAGTGAGACC. It yields the protein CSAWDLSGGSET. The CDR3, in full, reads CSAWDLSGGSETQYF.

On this clone itself: The read is 3 residues too short to cover the CDR3 end, so that end is filled in from the germline J gene. The chain has TRBV18 and TRBJ2-7, with D tentatively TRBD2 (6 bases). Per germline, CDR1 KGHSH and CDR2 LQKENI. The ends were cut back, 6 bases at V and 3 bases at J, with 18 bases in the middle. The CDR3 has 15 amino acids. The sequenced part of the CDR3 DNA is TGTGCCAGCTCCCCATTTTCGCGGGATGGCTACGAG. This gives the protein CASSPFSRDGYE. The full CDR3 is CASSPFSRDGYEQYF.